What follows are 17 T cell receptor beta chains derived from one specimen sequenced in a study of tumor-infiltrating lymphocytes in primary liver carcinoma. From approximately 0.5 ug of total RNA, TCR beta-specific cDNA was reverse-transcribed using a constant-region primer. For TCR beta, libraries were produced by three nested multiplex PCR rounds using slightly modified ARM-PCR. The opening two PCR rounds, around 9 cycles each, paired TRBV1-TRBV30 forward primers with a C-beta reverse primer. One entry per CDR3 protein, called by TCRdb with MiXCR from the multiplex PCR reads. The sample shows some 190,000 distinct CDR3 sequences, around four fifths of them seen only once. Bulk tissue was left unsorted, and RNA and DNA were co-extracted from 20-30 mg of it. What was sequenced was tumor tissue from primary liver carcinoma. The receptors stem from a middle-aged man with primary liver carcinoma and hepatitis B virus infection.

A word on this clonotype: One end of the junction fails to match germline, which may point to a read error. CDR3 region: CASSYQETGEMLF. CDR3 nucleotide sequence: TGTGCCAGCAGTTACCAGGAGACCGGGGAGATGTTATTT. This sequence joins TRBV6-5 and TRBJ2-2; weak D call: TRBD2 (5 bases). The CDR3 runs 13 residues. The germline V gene encodes CDR1 MNHEY and CDR2 SVGAGI.

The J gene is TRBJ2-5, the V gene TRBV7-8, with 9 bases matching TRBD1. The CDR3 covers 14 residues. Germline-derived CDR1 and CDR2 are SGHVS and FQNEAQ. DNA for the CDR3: TGTGACAACAGCATCACAGGGGGCAGAGAGACCCAGTACTTC. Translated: CDNSITGGRETQYF.

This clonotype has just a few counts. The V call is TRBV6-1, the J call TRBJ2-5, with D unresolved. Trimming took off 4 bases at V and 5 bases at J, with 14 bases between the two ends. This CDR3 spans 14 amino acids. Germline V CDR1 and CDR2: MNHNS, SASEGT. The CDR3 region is CASSGGCDGETQYF. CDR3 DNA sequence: TGTGCCAGCAGTGGTGGATGCGATGGGGAGACCCAGTACTTC.

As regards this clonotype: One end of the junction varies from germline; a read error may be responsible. CDR3 in amino acids: CSVPQGWMTQNF. Written as DNA, the CDR3 is TGCAGCGTGCCACAGGGATGGATGACCCAGAACTTC. The chain uses TRBV29-1 and TRBJ2-5; possibly TRBD1 for D (6 bases). The CDR3 covers 12 residues. CDR1 is SQVTM and CDR2 is ANQGSEA in the germline V gene. The complete variable domain, with remaining parts taken from reference TRBV29-1 and TRBJ2-5, reads SAVISQKPSRDICQRGTSLTIQCQVDSQVTMMFWYRQQPGQSLTLIATANQGSEATYESGFVIDKFPISRPNLTFSTLTVSNMSPEDSSIYLCSVPQGWMTQNFGPGTRLLVL.

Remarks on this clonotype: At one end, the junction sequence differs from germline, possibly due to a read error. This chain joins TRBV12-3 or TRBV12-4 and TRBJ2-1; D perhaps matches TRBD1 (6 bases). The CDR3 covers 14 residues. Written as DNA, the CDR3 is TGTGCCAGCAGTCCCCAGGGGCGGTGGAATGAGCAGTCCTTC. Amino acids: CASSPQGRWNEQSF.

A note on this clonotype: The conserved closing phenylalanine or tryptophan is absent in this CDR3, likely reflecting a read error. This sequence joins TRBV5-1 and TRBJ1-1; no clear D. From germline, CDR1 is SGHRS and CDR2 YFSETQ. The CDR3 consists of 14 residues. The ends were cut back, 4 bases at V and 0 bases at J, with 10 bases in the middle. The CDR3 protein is CASSMDGMNTEAFS. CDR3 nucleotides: TGCGCCAGCAGCATGGACGGCATGAACACTGAAGCTTTCTCT.

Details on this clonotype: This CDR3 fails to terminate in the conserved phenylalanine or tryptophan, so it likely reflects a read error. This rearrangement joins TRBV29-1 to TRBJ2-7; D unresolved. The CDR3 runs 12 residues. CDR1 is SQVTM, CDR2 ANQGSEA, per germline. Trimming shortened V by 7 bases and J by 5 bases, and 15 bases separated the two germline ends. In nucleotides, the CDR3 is TGCAGCGCGAGTTGGGGTATTCACGAGCAGTACCTC. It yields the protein CSASWGIHEQYL.

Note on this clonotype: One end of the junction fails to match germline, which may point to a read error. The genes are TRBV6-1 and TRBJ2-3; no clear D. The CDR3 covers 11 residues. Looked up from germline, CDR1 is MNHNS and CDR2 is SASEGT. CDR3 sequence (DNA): TGTGCCAGCAGTCAAACATATACGCATTATTTT. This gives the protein CASSQTYTHYF.

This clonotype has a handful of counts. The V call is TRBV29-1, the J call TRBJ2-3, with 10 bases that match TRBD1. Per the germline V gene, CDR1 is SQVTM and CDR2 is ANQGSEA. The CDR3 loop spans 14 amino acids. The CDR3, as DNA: TGCAGGGTTTCCGGGACAGGGGCGTCAGATACACACTATTTT. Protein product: CRVSGTGASDTHYF.

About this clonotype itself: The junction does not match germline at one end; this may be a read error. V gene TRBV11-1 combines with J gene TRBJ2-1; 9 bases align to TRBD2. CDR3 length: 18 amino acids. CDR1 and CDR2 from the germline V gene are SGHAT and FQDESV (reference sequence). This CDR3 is CASSLYRSAGGSYKEQFF. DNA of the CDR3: TGTGCCAGCAGCTTATACCGTTCTGCGGGAGGGTCCTACAAAGAGCAGTTCTTC.

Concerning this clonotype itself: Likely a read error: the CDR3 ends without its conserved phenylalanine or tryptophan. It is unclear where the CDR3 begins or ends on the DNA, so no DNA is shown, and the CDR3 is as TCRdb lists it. The CDR3 sequence is CASSPSRMGDNEQFL. The rearrangement joins TRBV7-8 to TRBJ2-1; whether TRBD2, the table's D call, matches the DNA was not checked. Germline CDR1 and CDR2: SGHVS and FQNEAQ. The length of the CDR3 is 15 amino acids, counting both ends.

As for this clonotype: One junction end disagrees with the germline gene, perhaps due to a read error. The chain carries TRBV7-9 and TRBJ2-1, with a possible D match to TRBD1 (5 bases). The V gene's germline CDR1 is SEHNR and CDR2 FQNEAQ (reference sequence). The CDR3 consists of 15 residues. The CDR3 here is CTSRDSLFENNEQCF. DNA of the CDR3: TGTACCAGCAGAGACAGCTTATTCGAAAACAATGAGCAGTGCTTC.

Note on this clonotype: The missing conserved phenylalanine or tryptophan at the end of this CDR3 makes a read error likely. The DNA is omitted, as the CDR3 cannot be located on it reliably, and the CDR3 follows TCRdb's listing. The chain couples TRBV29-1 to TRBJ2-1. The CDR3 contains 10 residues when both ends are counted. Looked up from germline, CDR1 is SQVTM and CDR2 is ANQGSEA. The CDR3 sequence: CSVDNNEQLI.

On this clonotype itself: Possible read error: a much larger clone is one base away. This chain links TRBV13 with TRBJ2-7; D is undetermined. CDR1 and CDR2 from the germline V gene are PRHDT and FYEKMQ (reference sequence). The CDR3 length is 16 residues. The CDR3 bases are TGTGGCAGCTCCCCCCAGAGACCCGAAGGCACCTACGAGCAGTACTTC. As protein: CGSSPQRPEGTYEQYF.

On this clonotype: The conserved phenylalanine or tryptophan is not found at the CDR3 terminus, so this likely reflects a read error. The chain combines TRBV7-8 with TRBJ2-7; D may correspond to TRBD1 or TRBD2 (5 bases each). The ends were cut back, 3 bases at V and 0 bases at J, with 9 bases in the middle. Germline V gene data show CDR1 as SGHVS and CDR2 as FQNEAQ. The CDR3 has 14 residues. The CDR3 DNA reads TGTGCCAGCAGCTTCCGGGGCACCTCCTACGAGCAGTACTGC. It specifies CASSFRGTSYEQYC.

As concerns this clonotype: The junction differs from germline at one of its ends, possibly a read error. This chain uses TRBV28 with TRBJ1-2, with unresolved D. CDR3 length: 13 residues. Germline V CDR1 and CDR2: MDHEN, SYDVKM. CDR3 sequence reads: CASSLEDAYGCTF. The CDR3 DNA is TGTGCCAGCAGTTTGGAGGATGCTTATGGCTGCACCTTC.

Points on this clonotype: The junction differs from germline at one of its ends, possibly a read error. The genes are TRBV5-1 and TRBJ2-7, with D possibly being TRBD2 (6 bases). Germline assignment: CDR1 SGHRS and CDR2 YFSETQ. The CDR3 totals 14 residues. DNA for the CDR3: TGCGACAGCAGCTTGGGGATTAGCGGCTACGAGCAGTACTTC. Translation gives CDSSLGISGYEQYF.